Following are 25 T cell receptor beta chains from one sample sequenced in a study of CD8+CD57+ T cells in acquired aplastic anemia. The patients chosen for sequencing had shown expansion of CD8+CD57+ cells (detected by flow cytometry). The study profiled TCR beta VDJ and CDR3 using genomic DNA as template. Using its own MiXCR run on the reads, TCRdb lists one record per CDR3 protein. The sample carries about 180,000 distinct CDR3 sequences, roughly 65% recorded once. The sequenced sample consisted of sorted CD4+, CD8+, or CD8+CD57+ T cells (not recorded which) from PBMCs. These receptors were collected from a human donor with aplastic anemia.

The gene calls are TRBV10-3 and TRBJ2-5; 8 bases agree with TRBD1. CDR3 length: 16 residues. J gave up 2 bases and V 2 bases, and 7 bases lay outside the gene matches. Germline CDR1 is ENHRY and CDR2 is SYGVKD. The CDR3 nucleotides read TGTGCCATCAGTGAGCACTCCGGGACAGGACAAGAGACCCAGTACTTC. Its translation is CAISEHSGTGQETQYF.

At least ten counts were recorded for this clonotype. The V call is TRBV30, the J call TRBJ2-6; D is unresolved. Trimming took off 4 bases at V and 4 bases at J, with 5 bases between the two ends. This CDR3 spans 12 amino acids. The germline V gene has CDR1 GTSNPN and CDR2 SVGIG (reference sequence). CDR3 sequence reads: CAWKAGANVLTF. The CDR3 DNA is TGTGCCTGGAAGGCCGGGGCCAACGTCCTGACTTTC.

The chain employs TRBV15 and TRBJ1-1; D not resolved. The CDR3 runs to 13 residues. The V and J ends lost 0 bases and 7 bases respectively, with 9 bases between them. From germline, CDR1 is LNHNV and CDR2 YYDKDF (reference sequence). This CDR3 is CATSRDPLFEAFF. The CDR3 DNA sequence: TGTGCCACCAGCAGAGATCCCTTATTTGAAGCTTTCTTT.

V and J are TRBV15 and TRBJ2-7, with unresolved D. The CDR3 runs to 13 residues. CDR1 LNHNV and CDR2 YYDKDF come from the germline V gene (reference sequence). V lost 8 bases and J lost 1, with 12 bases in between. The CDR3 DNA reads TGTGCCACCGGTCCCGGGTTATCCTACGAGCAGTACTTC. Its protein is CATGPGLSYEQYF.

This clonotype was detected ten times or more. CDR3 protein: CATSSAILDVRNSPLHF. The CDR3 DNA follows: TGTGCCACCAGCAGCGCAATTTTGGACGTACGTAATTCACCCCTCCACTTT. The chain combines TRBV15 with TRBJ1-6; D is uncertain. Germline CDR1 reads LNHNV; CDR2 reads YYDKDF (reference sequence). Trimming left V 3 bases short and J 6 bases short, with 18 bases between. The CDR3 length is 17 residues.

V gene TRBV7-8 combines with J gene TRBJ1-6; perhaps TRBD1 as D (5 bases). Trimming took 1 base from V and 12 from J, leaving 13 bases between them. Germline V lookup: CDR1 SGHVS, CDR2 FQNEAQ. The length of the CDR3 is 14 residues. CDR3 sequence reads: CASSLVGEVGPLHF. The CDR3 bases are TGTGCCAGCAGCTTAGTAGGGGAGGTTGGACCCCTCCACTTT.

This chain connects TRBV20-1 to TRBJ2-7; 7 bases map to TRBD1. V gave up 5 bases and J gave up 0 bases; unmatched junction bases: 4. In germline, CDR1 is DFQATT, CDR2 SNEGSKA (reference sequence). There are 13 residues in the CDR3. The CDR3: CSAFRTGSYEQYF. CDR3 bases: TGCAGTGCTTTTCGGACAGGCTCCTACGAGCAGTACTTC.

This chain joins TRBV10-3 and TRBJ1-2; D might be TRBD1 (6 bases). Trimming left V 5 bases short and J 4 bases short, with 17 bases between. CDR1 ENHRY and CDR2 SYGVKD come from the germline V gene. This CDR3 comprises 15 residues. The CDR3 DNA follows: TGTGCCATCAGTCCCACAGGGTCTGGGGTCTATGGCTACACCTTC. It translates to CAISPTGSGVYGYTF.

This clonotype came up once. The chain combines TRBV24-1 with TRBJ2-7, with a weak D call TRBD1 (5 bases). Germline CDR1 KGHDR, CDR2 SFDVKD. This CDR3 contains 13 residues. V dropped 4 bases and J dropped 3 bases, with 9 bases sitting between them. The CDR3 loop is CATSDAQGYEQYF. The DNA for the CDR3 is TGTGCCACCAGTGACGCCCAGGGCTACGAGCAGTACTTC.

This clonotype was recorded a few times. The V gene is TRBV7-2, the J gene TRBJ1-2, with TRBD1 matching 7 bases. CDR3 length equals 15 residues. The V gene's germline CDR1 is SGHTA and CDR2 FQGNSA. J was trimmed by 2 bases and V by 4 bases; bases with no gene match: 7. CDR3 protein: CASSSTGQENYGYTF. The DNA of the CDR3 is TGTGCCAGCAGCTCGACCGGACAGGAGAACTATGGCTACACCTTC. The entire variable domain, with the rest obtained from reference TRBV7-2 and TRBJ1-2, is as follows: GAGVSQSPSNKVTEKGKDVELRCDPISGHTALYWYRQSLGQGLEFLIYFQGNSAPDKSGLPSDRFSAERTGGSVSTLTIQRTQQEDSAVYLCASSSTGQENYGYTFGSGTRLTVV.

This clonotype was observed many times. The V gene is TRBV12-3 or TRBV12-4, the J gene TRBJ1-2; weak D call: TRBD1 (5 bases). The V gene lost 3 bases and the J gene lost 5 bases, with 16 bases spanning the gap. The CDR3 is 15 amino acids. The CDR3 is CASSFPGLSGYGYTF. CDR3 in DNA: TGTGCCAGCAGTTTCCCGGGACTCTCGGGGTATGGCTACACCTTC.

As for this clonotype: One junction end disagrees with the germline gene, perhaps due to a read error. The J gene is TRBJ2-2, the V gene TRBV6-5; 11 nucleotides agree with TRBD2. The CDR3 covers 18 residues. Germline-derived CDR1 and CDR2 are MNHEY and SVGAGI. CDR3 sequence reads: CASRPGLAAIPETEELFF. CDR3 sequence (DNA): TGTGCCAGCAGGCCGGGACTAGCGGCCATCCCGGAAACCGAGGAGCTGTTTTTT.

The chain links TRBV12-3 or TRBV12-4 to TRBJ2-7; 8 nucleotides align to TRBD2. J lost 7 bases, V lost 6 bases, and 14 bases had no gene match. CDR3 length: 15 residues. CDR3 DNA: TGTGCCAGCAGCGTAGACACTTCCGGGACTAGGGAGCAGTACTTC. Amino acid sequence: CASSVDTSGTREQYF.

This clonotype was seen a single time. This chain joins TRBV6-2 or TRBV6-3 and TRBJ1-2; no clear D. The length of the CDR3 is 15 residues. Trimming stripped 3 bases from V and 1 base from J, with 12 bases between. The germline V gene has CDR1 MNHEY and CDR2 SVGEGT. The CDR3 here is CASSYSEGRNYGYTF. For the CDR3, the DNA is TGTGCCAGCAGTTATAGCGAGGGCCGTAACTATGGCTACACCTTC.

This clonotype was detected once. V is TRBV7-2 and J is TRBJ2-1; 7 bases map to TRBD1. V was pared by 6 bases and J by 2 bases, with 7 bases of the junction left unmatched. CDR3 length equals 15 residues. CDR1 and CDR2 (germline): SGHTA, FQGNSA. The CDR3 loop reads CASSALDRTYNEQFF. CDR3 nucleotide sequence: TGTGCCAGCAGTGCCCTGGACAGGACCTACAATGAGCAGTTCTTC.

The rearrangement links TRBV29-1 to TRBJ2-7; no firm D call. Trimming left V 6 bases short and J 2 bases short, with 17 bases between. CDR3 size: 14 residues. Looked up from germline, CDR1 is SQVTM and CDR2 is ANQGSEA. The CDR3 protein is CSVDVETVAYEQYF. CDR3 sequence (DNA): TGCAGCGTAGACGTCGAGACGGTCGCCTACGAGCAGTACTTC.

The chain has TRBV7-9 and TRBJ1-2; D gene uncertain. The germline V gene has CDR1 SEHNR and CDR2 FQNEAQ (reference sequence). Trimming left V 4 bases short and J 0 bases short, with 9 bases between. CDR3 length equals 14 residues. CDR3 protein: CASSYTDANYGYTF. Written as DNA, the CDR3 is TGTGCCAGCAGCTACACAGACGCTAACTATGGCTACACCTTC.

The V and J genes are TRBV6-5 and TRBJ2-3, with 10 bases aligning to TRBD2. CDR1 and CDR2 (germline): MNHEY, SVGAGI. J was trimmed by 6 bases and V by 0 bases; bases with no gene match: 3. The CDR3 spans 15 residues. The CDR3 DNA reads TGTGCCAGCAGTTACTCGCTGACTAGCGGGGATACGCAGTATTTT. Amino acid sequence: CASSYSLTSGDTQYF.

Concerning this clonotype: A much larger clone differs from this one at a single base, so this may be a read error. V and J are TRBV4-1 and TRBJ2-1; D call uncertain. The CDR3 contains 14 residues. CDR1 is MGHRA, CDR2 YSYEKL, per germline. The CDR3: CASKETNLYNEQSF. The CDR3 DNA reads TGCGCCAGCAAAGAGACAAACCTTTACAATGAGCAGTCCTTC.

This clonotype was seen at least ten times. V and J are TRBV18 and TRBJ2-7, with 7 positions matching TRBD1. The CDR3 is 14 residues long. CDR1 KGHSH and CDR2 LQKENI come from the germline V gene. The J segment lost 2 bases and the V segment lost 4 bases, leaving 5 bases of the junction unmatched. The CDR3 sequence is CASSLPDRAYEQYF. The DNA for the CDR3 is TGTGCCAGCTCACTGCCAGACAGGGCCTACGAGCAGTACTTC. Supplemented by reference TRBV18 and TRBJ2-7, the full variable domain reads NAGVMQNPRHLVRRRGQEARLRCSPMKGHSHVYWYRQLPEEGLKFMVYLQKENIIDESGMPKERFSAEFPKEGPSILRIQQVVRGDSAAYFCASSLPDRAYEQYFGPGTRLTVT.

The V gene is TRBV20-1, the J gene TRBJ2-1; D possibly matches TRBD1 or TRBD2 (7 bases each). The CDR3 is 13 residues long. Germline CDR1 and CDR2: DFQATT and SNEGSKA (reference sequence). V lost 6 bases and J lost 5, with 14 bases in between. The CDR3 loop is CSAQGGDHNEQFF. CDR3 coding DNA: TGCAGTGCCCAGGGGGGGGACCACAATGAGCAGTTCTTC.

V is TRBV24-1 and J is TRBJ1-2; D is possibly TRBD1 (5 bases). CDR3 length equals 15 residues. Germline CDR1 is KGHDR and CDR2 is SFDVKD. V was clipped by 4 bases and J by 6 bases, with 17 bases between them. As DNA, the CDR3 is TGTGCCACCAGTGACCCCGCCGCTGGACACGATGGCTACACCTTC. Its translation is CATSDPAAGHDGYTF.

The V call is TRBV10-2, the J call TRBJ1-1, with unresolved D. Germline assignment: CDR1 WSHSY and CDR2 SAAADI. This CDR3 is 11 amino acids long. The germline V and J ends were trimmed by 2 bases and 4 bases, with 2 bases remaining between them. The CDR3 here is CASSEATEAFF. The CDR3 DNA follows: TGCGCCAGCAGTGAGGCCACTGAAGCTTTCTTT.

The chain links TRBV30 to TRBJ2-1; D uncertain. The germline gives CDR1 GTSNPN, CDR2 SVGIG (reference sequence). The CDR3 has 12 amino acids. Trimming removed 4 bases at V and 4 bases at J, with 8 bases between. The CDR3 DNA is TGTGCCTGGAACCTTCCGTACAATGAGCAGTTCTTC. Translating it yields CAWNLPYNEQFF.

As regards this clonotype: Just one base apart from a much larger clone, this may be a read error. The CDR3 does not end in the conserved phenylalanine or tryptophan, so this is likely a read error. The rearrangement joins TRBV13 to TRBJ1-2; 7 bases map to TRBD1. V gave up 6 bases and J gave up 2 bases; unmatched junction bases: 6. This CDR3 region has 14 residues. Germline CDR1 reads PRHDT; CDR2 reads FYEKMQ (reference sequence). CDR3: CASSYTTGNYGYTS. DNA of the CDR3: TGTGCCAGCAGTTATACGACAGGGAACTATGGCTACACCTCC.